The 6 T cell receptor beta chains listed next were all sequenced from one sample in a study of blood T cell repertoires in COVID-19. Profiling relied on immunoSEQ multiplex PCR, and the TCRdb table lists in-frame clones only, not all of them. The sample has approximately 240,000 clones, more than 65% seen once. Sequencing input: peripheral blood. The receptor set was obtained from a woman in her fifties or sixties with acute or convalescent COVID-19.

The chain is built from TRBV5-4 and TRBJ1-6, with TRBD1 matching 9 bases. With 3 bases clipped from V and 7 bases from J, the junction kept 5 bases outside the gene matches. This CDR3 has 15 residues. Per germline, CDR1 SGHNT and CDR2 YYREEE (reference sequence). In DNA form, the CDR3 reads TGTGCCAGCAGCTGGGGACAGGGAAGCAATTCACCCCTCCACTTT. Its translation: CASSWGQGSNSPLHF.

This clone was seen once. The rearrangement links TRBV6-5 to TRBJ2-7; 8 bases fit TRBD1. Germline V gene sequence: CDR1 MNHEY, CDR2 SVGAGI. The CDR3 sequence is 13 residues long. The V segment lost 6 bases and the J segment 2 bases; nucleotides outside the gene matches: 3. The CDR3 is CASSQGAAYEQYF. The CDR3 DNA sequence: TGTGCCAGCAGCCAGGGGGCCGCCTACGAGCAGTACTTC.

The chain links TRBV6-5 to TRBJ1-1; 7 bases match TRBD1. Looked up from germline, CDR1 is MNHEY and CDR2 is SVGAGI. The CDR3 is made up of 12 amino acids. Losses at the gene ends were 2 bases for V and 8 bases for J; bases not matched to a gene: 2. The chain's CDR3 is CASSYGTEEAFF. CDR3 DNA sequence: TGTGCCAGCAGTTACGGGACAGAAGAAGCTTTCTTT.

This chain links TRBV14 with TRBJ1-1, with D possibly TRBD1 on 5 matching bases. CDR3 size: 15 residues. The V gene lost 4 bases and the J gene lost 0 bases, with 12 bases spanning the gap. CDR1 is SGHDN and CDR2 is FVKESK in the germline V gene. The CDR3: CASSPSRVMNTEAFF. The CDR3 DNA sequence: TGTGCCAGCAGCCCCAGCAGGGTGATGAACACTGAAGCTTTCTTT.

This sequence joins TRBV7-2 and TRBJ1-1; 9 bases are shared with TRBD1. In germline, CDR1 is SGHTA, CDR2 FQGNSA. The CDR3 is 13 residues long. V dropped 2 bases and J dropped 7; count of bases not matched to a gene: 2. The CDR3 nucleotides are TGTGCCAGCAGCTTAAGGGACAGGGATGAAGCTTTCTTT. Translated: CASSLRDRDEAFF.

The chain employs TRBV11-3 and TRBJ1-1; tentatively, D is TRBD1 (6 bases). Germline V lookup: CDR1 SGHNT, CDR2 YENEEA. There are 12 residues in the CDR3. Trimming took 6 bases from V and 8 from J, leaving 13 bases between them. CDR3 amino acids: CASSQGLGEAFF. CDR3 coding DNA: TGTGCCAGCAGTCAGGGGTTGGGGGAAGCTTTCTTT.